The sequence of this TCR beta chain was determined in a study of blood T cell repertoires in COVID-19. Whole-study context: In each case, the material was cDNA or gDNA derived from T cells, B-cell-depleted T cells, or PBMCs.

Libraries were prepared by immunoSEQ multiplex PCR; TCRdb keeps only in-frame clonotypes and omits some of them. The top ten hold about 1.6% of the sample, which has roughly 380,000 clones, approximately 89% seen once. This clone was detected only once. The TCR originated in a woman aged 40 to 50 with COVID-19, enrolled during active disease. Sequenced input: peripheral blood.

Here the CDR3 reads CASTPHDRAPYEQYF. The CDR3 DNA reads as TGTGCCAGCACCCCTCACGACAGGGCACCCTACGAGCAGTACTTC. This chain connects TRBV6-5 to TRBJ2-7; TRBD1 aligns across 7 bases. V lost 7 bases to trimming and J lost 2 bases; unmatched junction nucleotides: 11. This CDR3 has 15 residues. Germline CDR1 MNHEY, CDR2 SVGAGI.